The present TCR beta chain was sequenced within a study of cytomegalovirus exposure and HLA in healthy donors. The PCR employed 60 Vbeta primers together with 13 Jbeta primers. TCRdb keeps only in-frame clones here, not all; method: immunoSEQ multiplex PCR. Of some 100,000 clones in the sample, around 70% were seen once. Findings of the study overall: TCR beta V- and J-gene trimming, according to a later analysis, was linked to a missense DCLRE1C variant. Later analysis identified several of the most significant clusters that appeared linked to common viral pathogens. The study listed some 160 cytomegalovirus-associated TCR beta chains. Three chains linked to CMV were shown in vitro to be specific for CMV antigens.

In this sample, this clone turned up a few times. Its antigen remains unknown. CDR1 is SGHTA and CDR2 is FQGTGA in the germline V gene. This CDR3 is built from 16 residues. Deletions cut 1 base from V and 3 bases from J, with 15 bases between. This receptor was identified in a woman aged 45 to 65 in good health and CMV-seropositive. The chain joins TRBV7-3 to TRBJ1-1, with D possibly being TRBD1 (6 bases). Material: PBMCs. CDR3 sequence reads: CASSLSGTSGDTEAFF. In DNA form, the CDR3 reads TGTGCCAGCAGCTTAAGTGGGACCTCAGGGGACACTGAAGCTTTCTTT.